The clone carrying this TCR beta chain was recorded once. This sample is drawn from a study of blood T cell repertoires in COVID-19. Across the study: COVID-19 samples collected from the United States, Italy and Spain covered acute and convalescent phases. PBMCs, B-cell-depleted T cells, or T cells were the source of the cDNA or gDNA that made up the material.

The V end was cut by 7 bases, the J end by 9 bases, with 10 bases between. CDR3 length: 12 amino acids. Germline CDR1 reads SNHLY; CDR2 reads FYNNEI. Methods used by the authors: Reference gene primer amplification yielded estimated nucleated cell counts. The assay was immunoSEQ multiplex PCR, and TCRdb's table has in-frame clones only and misses some. D and trimming were read from the DNA, whereas the V and J calls and clone size are those reported in that table. In the table there are some 47,000 clones, roughly 89% of which are singletons. Sample: peripheral blood. The receptor was isolated from a man aged 55 to 70 with active COVID-19. V and J are TRBV2 and TRBJ1-6; no firm D call. For the CDR3, the DNA is TGTGCCAGCATTGATCGGGGTTCACCCCTCCACTTT. It codes for CASIDRGSPLHF.